This entry features one TCR beta chain sequence. Its antigen is unidentified. The junction had 5 bases not matched to a gene; V was cut back by 5 bases and J by 1 base. The length of the CDR3 is 14 residues. The germline gives CDR1 SGHTA, CDR2 FQGNSA. This record comes from a study of radiotherapy plus CTLA-4 blockade in lung cancer. Findings and caveats of the study: Together with interferon-beta, which increased in serum after radiation, early dynamic changes in blood T cell clones were reportedly the best predictors of response. Tumor-derived TCR clones expanded in blood after radiotherapy plus ipilimumab.

Chemo-refractory metastatic non-small-cell lung cancer patients received focal radiation with ipilimumab CTLA-4 blockade. TCRdb's copy holds only in-frame clones and misses some; the assay was immunoSEQ multiplex PCR. The table includes tens of thousands of clones, under 80% detected once. This sample comprised peripheral blood, obtained from a patient treated with radiotherapy plus ipilimumab. The J gene is TRBJ2-7, the V gene TRBV7-2; the match to TRBD1 covers 7 bases. The clonotype comes from a human donor with non-small cell lung cancer who had stable disease on radiotherapy plus ipilimumab. DNA of the CDR3: TGTGCCAGCAGCCAGACAGGGCAATCCTACGAGCAGTACTTC. Translation: CASSQTGQSYEQYF.